The TCR beta chain under discussion was sequenced for a study of T cells after yellow fever vaccination. Study outcomes and limitations: Among primary-vaccination clones, most reappeared after the booster, at 96% for CD4 and 85% to 90% for CD8. There was a small share of clonotypes that showed up in both the CD4 and CD8 compartments.

TCR cDNA was made by 5'RACE template switching, adding a universal primer site and UMIs. TCRdb reprocessed the 5' RACE reads via MiXCR and lists one record per CDR3 protein. Of a few hundred thousand distinct CDR3 sequences in the sample, 8.7% were seen once. A word on this clonotype: Its antigen remains unidentified.

This CDR3 is built from 15 residues. CDR1 and CDR2 from the germline V gene are SGHTA and FQGNSA. The V end lost 5 bases, the J end lost 4 bases, and 17 bases lay between the germline ends. Sequenced here: PBMCs, sampled on the day of the first yellow fever vaccination. The genes are TRBV7-2 and TRBJ2-5; D is ambiguous. This receptor was taken from a man aged 18 to 35 who received the YFV17D yellow fever vaccine. CDR3: CASSPAAALRETQYF. CDR3 sequence (DNA): TGTGCCAGCAGCCCCGCGGCGGCTCTACGAGAGACCCAGTACTTC.